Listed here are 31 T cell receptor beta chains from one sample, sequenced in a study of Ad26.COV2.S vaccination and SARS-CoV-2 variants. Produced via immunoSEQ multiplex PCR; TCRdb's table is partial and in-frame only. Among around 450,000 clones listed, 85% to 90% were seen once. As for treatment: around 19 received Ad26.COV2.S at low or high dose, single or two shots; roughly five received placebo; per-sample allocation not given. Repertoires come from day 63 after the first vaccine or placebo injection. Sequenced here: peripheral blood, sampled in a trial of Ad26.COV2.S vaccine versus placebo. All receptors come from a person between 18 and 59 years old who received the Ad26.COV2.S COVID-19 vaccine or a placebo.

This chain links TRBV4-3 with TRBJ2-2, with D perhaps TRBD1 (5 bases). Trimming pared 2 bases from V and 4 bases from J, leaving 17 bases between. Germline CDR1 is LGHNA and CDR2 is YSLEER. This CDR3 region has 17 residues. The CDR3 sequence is CASSQPPQGMGTGELFF. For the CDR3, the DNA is TGCGCCAGCAGCCAACCCCCTCAGGGTATGGGCACCGGGGAGCTGTTTTTT.

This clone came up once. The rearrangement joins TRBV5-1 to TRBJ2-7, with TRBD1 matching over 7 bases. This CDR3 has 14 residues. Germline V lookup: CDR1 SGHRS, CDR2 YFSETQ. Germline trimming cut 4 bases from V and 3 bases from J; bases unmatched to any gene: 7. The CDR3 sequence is CASSTGQFNYEQYF. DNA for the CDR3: TGCGCCAGCAGCACGGGACAGTTTAACTACGAGCAGTACTTC.

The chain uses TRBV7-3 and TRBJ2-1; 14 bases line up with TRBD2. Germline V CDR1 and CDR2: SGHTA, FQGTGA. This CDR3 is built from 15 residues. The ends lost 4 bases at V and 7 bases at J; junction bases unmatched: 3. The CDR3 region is CASSWTSGGTNEQFF. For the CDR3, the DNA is TGTGCCAGCAGCTGGACTAGCGGGGGGACTAATGAGCAGTTCTTC. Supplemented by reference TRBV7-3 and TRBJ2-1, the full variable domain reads GAGVSQTPSNKVTEKGKYVELRCDPISGHTALYWYRQSLGQGPEFLIYFQGTGAADDSGLPNDRFFAVRPEGSVSTLKIQRTERGDSAVYLCASSWTSGGTNEQFFGPGTRLTVL.

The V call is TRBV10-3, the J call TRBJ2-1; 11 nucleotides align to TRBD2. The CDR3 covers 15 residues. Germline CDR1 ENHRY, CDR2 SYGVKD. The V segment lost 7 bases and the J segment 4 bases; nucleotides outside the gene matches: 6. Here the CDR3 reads CAIKGGTSGYNEQFF. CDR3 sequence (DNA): TGTGCCATCAAGGGTGGGACTAGCGGATACAATGAGCAGTTCTTC.

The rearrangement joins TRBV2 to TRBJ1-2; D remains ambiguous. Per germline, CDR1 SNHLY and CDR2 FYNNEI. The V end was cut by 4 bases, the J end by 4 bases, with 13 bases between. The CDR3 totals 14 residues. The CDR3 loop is CASSGQFAIYGYTF. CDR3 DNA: TGTGCCAGCAGTGGGCAGTTTGCTATCTATGGCTACACCTTC.

CDR3 loop: CASSQLHQGAGELFF. The CDR3 DNA reads as TGCGCCAGCAGCCAACTACATCAGGGCGCCGGGGAGCTGTTTTTT. The gene calls are TRBV4-3 and TRBJ2-2; D possibly corresponds to TRBD1 (5 bases). V dropped 2 bases and J dropped 6 bases, with 13 bases sitting between them. From germline, CDR1 is LGHNA and CDR2 YSLEER. This CDR3 is built from 15 residues.

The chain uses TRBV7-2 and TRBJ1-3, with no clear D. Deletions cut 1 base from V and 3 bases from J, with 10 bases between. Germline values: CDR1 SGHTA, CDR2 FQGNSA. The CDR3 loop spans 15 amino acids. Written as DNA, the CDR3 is TGTGCCAGCAGCTTAGTCGCCACCTTTGGAAACACCATATATTTT. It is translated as CASSLVATFGNTIYF.

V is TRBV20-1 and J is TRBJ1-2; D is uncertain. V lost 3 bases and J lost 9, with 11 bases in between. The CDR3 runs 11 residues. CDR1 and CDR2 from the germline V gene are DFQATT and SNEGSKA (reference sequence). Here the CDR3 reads CSASHPGSYTF. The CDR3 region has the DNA TGCAGTGCTAGCCACCCGGGGAGCTACACCTTC.

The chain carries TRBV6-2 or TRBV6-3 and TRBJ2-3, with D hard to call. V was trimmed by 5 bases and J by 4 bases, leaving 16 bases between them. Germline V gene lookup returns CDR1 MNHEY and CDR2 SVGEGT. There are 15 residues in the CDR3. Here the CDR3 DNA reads TGTGCCAGCAGTAGGGTCCCGAATCCCCCAGATACGCAGTATTTT. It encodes CASSRVPNPPDTQYF.

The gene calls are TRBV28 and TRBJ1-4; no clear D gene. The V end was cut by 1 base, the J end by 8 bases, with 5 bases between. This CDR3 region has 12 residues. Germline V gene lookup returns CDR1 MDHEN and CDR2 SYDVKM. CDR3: CASSLYREKLFF. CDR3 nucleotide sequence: TGTGCCAGCAGTTTATATCGGGAAAAACTGTTTTTT.

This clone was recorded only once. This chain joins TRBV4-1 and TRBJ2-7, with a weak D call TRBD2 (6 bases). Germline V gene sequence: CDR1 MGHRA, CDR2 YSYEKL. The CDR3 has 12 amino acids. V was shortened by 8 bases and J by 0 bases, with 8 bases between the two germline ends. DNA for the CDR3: TGCGCCAGCCGGGGGAGCTCCTACGAGCAGTACTTC. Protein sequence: CASRGSSYEQYF.

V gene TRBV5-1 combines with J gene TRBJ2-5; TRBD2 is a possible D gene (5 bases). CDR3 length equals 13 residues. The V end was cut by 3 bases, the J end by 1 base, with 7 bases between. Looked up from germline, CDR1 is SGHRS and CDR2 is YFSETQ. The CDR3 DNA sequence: TGCGCCAGCAGCTCCGGGATCCAAGAGACCCAGTACTTC. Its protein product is CASSSGIQETQYF.

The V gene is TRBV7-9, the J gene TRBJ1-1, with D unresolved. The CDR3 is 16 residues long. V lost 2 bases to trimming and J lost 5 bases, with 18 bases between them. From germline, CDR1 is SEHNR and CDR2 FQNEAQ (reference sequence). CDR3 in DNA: TGTGCCAGCAGCTTACTCTCTAGTCCAGGCTTGACTGAAGCTTTCTTT. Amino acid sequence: CASSLLSSPGLTEAFF.

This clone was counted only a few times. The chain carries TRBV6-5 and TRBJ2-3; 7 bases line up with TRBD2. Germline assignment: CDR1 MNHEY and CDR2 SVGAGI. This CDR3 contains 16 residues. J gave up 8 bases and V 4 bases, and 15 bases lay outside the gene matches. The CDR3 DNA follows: TGTGCCAGCAGTTCCCCCGAGCGGGGCCAAGCGGGTACGCAGTATTTT. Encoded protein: CASSSPERGQAGTQYF.

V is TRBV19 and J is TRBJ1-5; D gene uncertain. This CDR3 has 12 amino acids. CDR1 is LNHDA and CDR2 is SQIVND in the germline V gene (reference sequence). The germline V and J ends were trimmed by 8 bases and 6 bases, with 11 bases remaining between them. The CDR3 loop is CASGGPRQPQHF. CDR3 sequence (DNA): TGTGCCAGTGGCGGACCGCGTCAGCCCCAGCATTTT.

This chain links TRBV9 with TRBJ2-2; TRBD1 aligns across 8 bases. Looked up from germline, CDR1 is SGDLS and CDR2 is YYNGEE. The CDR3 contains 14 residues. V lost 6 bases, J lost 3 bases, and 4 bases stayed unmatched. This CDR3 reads CASKVTGDTGELFF. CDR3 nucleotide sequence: TGTGCCAGCAAGGTGACAGGGGACACCGGGGAGCTGTTTTTT.

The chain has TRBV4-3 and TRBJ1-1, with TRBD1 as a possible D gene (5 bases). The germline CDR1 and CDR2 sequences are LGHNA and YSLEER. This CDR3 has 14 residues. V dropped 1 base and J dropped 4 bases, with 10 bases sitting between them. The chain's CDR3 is CASSQAGGGTEAFF. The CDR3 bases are TGCGCCAGCAGCCAAGCGGGGGGAGGCACTGAAGCTTTCTTT.

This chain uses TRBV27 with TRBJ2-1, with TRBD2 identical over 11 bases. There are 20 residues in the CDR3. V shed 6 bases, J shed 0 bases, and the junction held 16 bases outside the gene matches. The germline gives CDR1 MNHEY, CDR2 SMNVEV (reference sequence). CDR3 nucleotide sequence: TGTGCCAGCAGCCCCCATACCCGTGCTAGCGGGGGGTACTCCTACAATGAGCAGTTCTTC. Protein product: CASSPHTRASGGYSYNEQFF.

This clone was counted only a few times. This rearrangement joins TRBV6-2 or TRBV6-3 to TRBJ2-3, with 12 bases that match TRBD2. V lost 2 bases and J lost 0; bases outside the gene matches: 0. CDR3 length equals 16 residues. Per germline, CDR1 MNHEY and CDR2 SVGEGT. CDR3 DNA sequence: TGTGCCAGCAGTTACGGACTAGCGGGGAGCACAGATACGCAGTATTTT. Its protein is CASSYGLAGSTDTQYF.

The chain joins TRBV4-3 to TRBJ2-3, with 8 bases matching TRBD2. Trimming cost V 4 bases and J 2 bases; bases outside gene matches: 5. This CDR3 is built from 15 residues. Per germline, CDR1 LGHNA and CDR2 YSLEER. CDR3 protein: CASSRGLDFTDTQYF. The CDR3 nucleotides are TGCGCCAGCAGCCGGGGACTAGATTTCACAGATACGCAGTATTTT.

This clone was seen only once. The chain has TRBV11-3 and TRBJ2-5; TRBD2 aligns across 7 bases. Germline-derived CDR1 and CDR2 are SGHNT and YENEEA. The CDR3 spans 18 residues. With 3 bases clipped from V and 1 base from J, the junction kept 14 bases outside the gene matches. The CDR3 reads CASSFDFTSREGQETQYF. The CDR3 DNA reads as TGTGCCAGCAGCTTCGATTTCACTAGCAGGGAGGGCCAAGAGACCCAGTACTTC. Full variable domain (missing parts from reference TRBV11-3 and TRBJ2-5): EAGVVQSPRYKIIEKKQPVAFWCNPISGHNTLYWYLQNLGQGPELLIRYENEEAVDDSQLPKDRFSAERLKGVDSTLKIQPAELGDSAVYLCASSFDFTSREGQETQYFGPGTRLLVL.

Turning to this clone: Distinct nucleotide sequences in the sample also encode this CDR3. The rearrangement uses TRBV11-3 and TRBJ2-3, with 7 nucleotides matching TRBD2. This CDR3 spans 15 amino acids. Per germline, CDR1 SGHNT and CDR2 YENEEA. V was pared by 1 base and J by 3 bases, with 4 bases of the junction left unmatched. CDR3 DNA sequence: TGTGCCAGCAGCTTAGGCGGGGAGGGAACAGATACGCAGTATTTT. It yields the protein CASSLGGEGTDTQYF.

For the CDR3, the DNA is TGCGCCAGCAGCACAGGGGAATTTTATGGCTACACCTTC. This codes for CASSTGEFYGYTF. The chain couples TRBV5-1 to TRBJ1-2, with 7 bases aligning to TRBD1. After removal of 4 bases from V and 5 bases from J, the junction contained 5 bases not matched to a gene. Germline V gene data show CDR1 as SGHRS and CDR2 as YFSETQ. CDR3 length: 13 amino acids. Complete variable domain (other parts from reference TRBV5-1 and TRBJ1-2): KAGVTQTPRYLIKTRGQQVTLSCSPISGHRSVSWYQQTPGQGLQFLFEYFSETQRNKGNFPGRFSGRQFSNSRSEMNVSTLELGDSALYLCASSTGEFYGYTFGSGTRLTVV.

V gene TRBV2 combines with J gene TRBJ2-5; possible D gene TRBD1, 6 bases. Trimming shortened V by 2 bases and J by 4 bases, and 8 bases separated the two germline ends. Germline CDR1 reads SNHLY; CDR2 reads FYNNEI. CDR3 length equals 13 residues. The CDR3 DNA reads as TGTGCCAGCAGTGAAACAGGGCCAGAGACCCAGTACTTC. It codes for CASSETGPETQYF.

The CDR3 nucleotides are TGTGCCAGCAGCGCGACAGTAGCCAAAAACATTCAGTACTTC. Translating it yields CASSATVAKNIQYF. This rearrangement joins TRBV9 to TRBJ2-4; tentative D call: TRBD1 (5 bases). V lost 3 bases and J lost 0, with 7 bases in between. The CDR3 contains 14 residues. The germline V gene encodes CDR1 SGDLS and CDR2 YYNGEE. The variable domain in full, with the rest retrieved from reference TRBV9 and TRBJ2-4, is DSGVTQTPKHLITATGQRVTLRCSPRSGDLSVYWYQQSLDQGLQFLIQYYNGEERAKGNILERFSAQQFPDLHSELNLSSLELGDSALYFCASSATVAKNIQYFGAGTRLSVL.

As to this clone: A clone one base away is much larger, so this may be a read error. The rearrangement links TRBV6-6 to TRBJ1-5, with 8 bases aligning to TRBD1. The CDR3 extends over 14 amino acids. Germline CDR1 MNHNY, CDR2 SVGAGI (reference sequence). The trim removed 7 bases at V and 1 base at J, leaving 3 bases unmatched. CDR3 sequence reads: CASTGQGSNQPQHF. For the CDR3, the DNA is TGTGCCAGCACCGGACAGGGAAGCAATCAGCCCCAGCATTTT.

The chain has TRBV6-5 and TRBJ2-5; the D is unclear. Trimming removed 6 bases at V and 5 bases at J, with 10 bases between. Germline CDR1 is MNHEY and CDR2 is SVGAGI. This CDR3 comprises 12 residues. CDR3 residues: CASSPVWETQYF. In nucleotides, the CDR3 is TGTGCCAGCAGCCCCGTATGGGAGACCCAGTACTTC.

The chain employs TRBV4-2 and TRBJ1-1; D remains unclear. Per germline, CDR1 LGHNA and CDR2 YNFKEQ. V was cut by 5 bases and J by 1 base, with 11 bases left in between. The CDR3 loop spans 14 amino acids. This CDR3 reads CASSALDGNTEAFF. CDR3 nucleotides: TGTGCCAGCAGCGCCCTTGACGGGAACACTGAAGCTTTCTTT.

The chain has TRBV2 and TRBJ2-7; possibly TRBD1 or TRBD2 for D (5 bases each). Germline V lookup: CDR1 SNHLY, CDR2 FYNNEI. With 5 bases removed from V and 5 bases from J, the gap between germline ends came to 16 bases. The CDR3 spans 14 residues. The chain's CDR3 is CASSPGRLPDEQYV. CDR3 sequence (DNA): TGTGCCAGCAGTCCGGGACGCCTCCCGGACGAGCAGTACGTC.

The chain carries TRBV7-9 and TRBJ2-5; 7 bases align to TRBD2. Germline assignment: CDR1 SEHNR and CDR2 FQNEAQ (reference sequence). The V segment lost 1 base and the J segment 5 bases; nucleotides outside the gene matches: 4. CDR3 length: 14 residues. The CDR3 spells CASSLVGGTETQYF. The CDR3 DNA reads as TGTGCCAGCAGCTTAGTGGGGGGGACGGAGACCCAGTACTTC.

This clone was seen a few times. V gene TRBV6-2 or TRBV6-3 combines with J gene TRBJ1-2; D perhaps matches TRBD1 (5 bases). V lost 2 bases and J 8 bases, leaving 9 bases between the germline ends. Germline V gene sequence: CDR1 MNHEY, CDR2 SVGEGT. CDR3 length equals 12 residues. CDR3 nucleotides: TGTGCCAGCAGTTACCGCAGGGACGGCTACACCTTC. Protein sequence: CASSYRRDGYTF.